The clone carrying this TCR beta chain showed up many times. Germline values: CDR1 GTSNPN, CDR2 SVGIG (reference sequence). The CDR3 is 12 residues long. The germline V and J ends were trimmed by 7 bases and 3 bases, with 13 bases remaining between them. TCR beta CDR3 region amplification was performed from RNA transcripts. First-round RT-PCR targeting the TCR CDR3 was performed with the HTBI primer set. Using its own MiXCR run on the multiplex PCR reads, TCRdb lists one record per CDR3 protein. The sample holds approximately 480,000 distinct CDR3 sequences, around 20% seen once. This entry comes from a study of T cells in Graves' hyperthyroidism and ophthalmopathy. Across the whole study: Blood from the periphery was taken at initial diagnosis, before any treatment.

Graves' hyperthyroidism qualified as stable when ophthalmopathy did not progress within 18 months. Orbital computed tomography and thyroid ultrasound, together with serum TRAb and thyroxine and clinical symptoms, were used for diagnoses. This receptor was obtained from a man aged 18 to 29 with Graves' hyperthyroidism. The rearrangement links TRBV30 to TRBJ2-7; D tentatively fits TRBD1 or TRBD2 (5 bases each). The sample was blood. CDR3 amino acids: CAYRMRGYEQYF. The CDR3 nucleotides are TGTGCCTACCGAATGAGGGGCTACGAGCAGTACTTC.